This TCR beta chain was recorded in a study of blood T cell repertoires in COVID-19. Whole-study context: Samples came from the United States, Italy and Spain, spanning acute and convalescent COVID-19.

A single count supports this clone. In germline, CDR1 is SEHNR, CDR2 FQNEAQ (reference sequence). This CDR3 spans 15 amino acids. The V and J ends lost 2 bases and 6 bases respectively, with 13 bases between them. The table came from immunoSEQ multiplex PCR; TCRdb's copy has only in-frame clones and leaves some out. The sample yields hundreds of thousands of clones, approximately 89% seen once. The V call is TRBV7-9, the J call TRBJ1-4; D is perhaps TRBD1 (5 bases). The receptor was derived from a woman in her 30s who had recovered from COVID-19. Sequenced: peripheral blood. The CDR3 sequence is CASSLYAGSDEKLFF. CDR3 DNA: TGTGCCAGCAGCTTATATGCAGGGTCGGATGAAAAACTGTTTTTT.